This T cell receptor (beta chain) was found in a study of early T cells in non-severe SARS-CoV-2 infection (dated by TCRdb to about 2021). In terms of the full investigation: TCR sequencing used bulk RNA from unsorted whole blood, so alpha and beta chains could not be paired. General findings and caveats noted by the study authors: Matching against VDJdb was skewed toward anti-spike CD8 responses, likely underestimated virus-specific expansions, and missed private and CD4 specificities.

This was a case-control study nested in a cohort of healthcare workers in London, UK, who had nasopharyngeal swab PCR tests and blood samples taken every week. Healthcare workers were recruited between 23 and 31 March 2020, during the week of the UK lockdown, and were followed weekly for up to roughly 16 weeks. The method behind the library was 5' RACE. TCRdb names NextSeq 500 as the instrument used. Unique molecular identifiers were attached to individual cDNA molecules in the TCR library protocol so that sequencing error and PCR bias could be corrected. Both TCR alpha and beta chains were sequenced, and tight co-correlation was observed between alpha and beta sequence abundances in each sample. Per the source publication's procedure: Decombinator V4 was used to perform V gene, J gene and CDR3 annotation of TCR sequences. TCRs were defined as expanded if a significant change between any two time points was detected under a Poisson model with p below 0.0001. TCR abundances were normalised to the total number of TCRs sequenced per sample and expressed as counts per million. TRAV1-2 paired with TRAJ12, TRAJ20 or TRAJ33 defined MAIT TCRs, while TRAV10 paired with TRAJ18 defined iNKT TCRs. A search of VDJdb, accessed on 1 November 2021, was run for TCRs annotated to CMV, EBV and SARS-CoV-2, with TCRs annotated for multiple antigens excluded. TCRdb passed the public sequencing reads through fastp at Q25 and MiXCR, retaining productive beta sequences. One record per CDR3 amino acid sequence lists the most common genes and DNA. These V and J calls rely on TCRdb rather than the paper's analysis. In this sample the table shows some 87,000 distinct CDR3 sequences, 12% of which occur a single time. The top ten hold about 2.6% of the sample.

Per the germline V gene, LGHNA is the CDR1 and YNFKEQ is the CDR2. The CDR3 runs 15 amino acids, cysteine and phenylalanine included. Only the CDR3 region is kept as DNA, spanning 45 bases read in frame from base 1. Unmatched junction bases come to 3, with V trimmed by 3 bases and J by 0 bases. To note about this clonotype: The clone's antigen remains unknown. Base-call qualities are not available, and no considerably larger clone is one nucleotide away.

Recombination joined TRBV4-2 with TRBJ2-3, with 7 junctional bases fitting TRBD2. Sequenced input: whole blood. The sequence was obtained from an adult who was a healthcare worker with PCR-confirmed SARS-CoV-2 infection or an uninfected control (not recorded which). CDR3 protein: CASSHRRGSTDTQYF. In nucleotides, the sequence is TGTGCCAGCAGCCACCGGCGGGGGAGCACAGATACGCAGTATTTT.